The 26 T cell receptor beta chains below were found in one sample sequenced in a study of glioma-infiltrating T cells after dendritic cell vaccination. Sequencing was performed with immunoSEQ multiplex PCR; in TCRdb, only in-frame clones are kept and a portion is missing. In the table there are roughly 100,000 clones, nearly 90% of which are singletons. The time point: after dendritic cell vaccination, including at tumor progression/relapse. The material sequenced was blood, taken after dendritic cell vaccination. Every receptor here comes from a human donor with glioblastoma.

Points on this clone: Other DNA sequences from this sample encode an identical CDR3 as well. This chain uses TRBV29-1 with TRBJ1-2, with D maybe TRBD1 (6 bases). Germline CDR1 is SQVTM and CDR2 is ANQGSEA. Trimming cost V 4 bases and J 1 base, with 7 bases left between them. This CDR3 is 12 amino acids long. CDR3 sequence: CSVGQDNYGYTF. CDR3 nucleotide sequence: TGCAGCGTTGGACAGGATAACTATGGCTACACCTTC.

As for this clone: The same CDR3 arises from other DNA sequences in this sample as well. The chain couples TRBV29-1 to TRBJ2-1; 8 nucleotides align to TRBD2. Germline CDR1 is SQVTM and CDR2 is ANQGSEA. The length of the CDR3 is 14 residues. V was pared by 4 bases and J by 4 bases, with 6 bases of the junction left unmatched. CDR3 protein: CSVGAGVTYNEQFF. DNA of the CDR3: TGCAGCGTTGGAGCGGGGGTTACATACAATGAGCAGTTCTTC.

V gene TRBV6-6 combines with J gene TRBJ1-2, with 7 bases fitting TRBD1. The V segment lost 3 bases and the J segment 7 bases; nucleotides outside the gene matches: 14. CDR3 length: 16 amino acids. Germline V lookup: CDR1 MNHNY, CDR2 SVGAGI (reference sequence). CDR3 in amino acids: CASSYGERGQSSGYTF. The CDR3 DNA follows: TGTGCCAGCAGTTATGGTGAAAGGGGACAGAGCAGTGGCTACACCTTC.

This clone was counted once. The chain carries TRBV4-1 and TRBJ2-4; D remains unclear. CDR1 and CDR2 from the germline V gene are MGHRA and YSYEKL. The CDR3 loop spans 17 amino acids. The germline V and J ends were trimmed by 1 base and 0 bases, with 13 bases remaining between them. CDR3 coding DNA: TGCGCCAGCAGCCAAGGCGGCTCGGATTTAGCCAAAAACATTCAGTACTTC. Its protein product is CASSQGGSDLAKNIQYF.

This clone was seen once. V is TRBV2 and J is TRBJ1-1, with D perhaps TRBD1 (5 bases). Germline V gene data show CDR1 as SNHLY and CDR2 as FYNNEI. The CDR3 has 13 residues. Trimming pared 8 bases from V and 4 bases from J, leaving 14 bases between. CDR3 region: CASGGGRGTEAFF. CDR3 DNA: TGTGCCAGCGGGGGAGGAAGAGGCACTGAAGCTTTCTTT. Looking up the rest from reference TRBV2 and TRBJ1-1 gives the full variable domain: EPEVTQTPSHQVTQMGQEVILRCVPISNHLYFYWYRQILGQKVEFLVSFYNNEISEKSEIFDDQFSVERPDGSNFTLKIRSTKLEDSAMYFCASGGGRGTEAFFGQGTRLTVV.

For the CDR3, the DNA is TGTGCCAGCAGATTCAGGGTGTTCTACGAGCAGTACTTC. Protein: CASRFRVFYEQYF. This chain uses TRBV2 with TRBJ2-7, with TRBD1 as a possible D gene (5 bases). Trimming cost V 6 bases and J 3 bases, with 12 bases left between them. Germline V CDR1 and CDR2: SNHLY, FYNNEI. The CDR3 loop spans 13 amino acids. Full variable domain (outside the CDR3, taken from reference TRBV2 and TRBJ2-7): EPEVTQTPSHQVTQMGQEVILRCVPISNHLYFYWYRQILGQKVEFLVSFYNNEISEKSEIFDDQFSVERPDGSNFTLKIRSTKLEDSAMYFCASRFRVFYEQYFGPGTRLTVT.

The chain is built from TRBV27 and TRBJ2-2, with TRBD2 matching 14 bases. The CDR3 sequence is 20 residues long. Unmatched junction bases numbered 13, after V lost 6 bases and J lost 1 base. Germline-derived CDR1 and CDR2 are MNHEY and SMNVEV (reference sequence). CDR3 amino acids: CASRTTSGGAPQWNTGELFF. The CDR3 coding sequence is TGTGCCAGCAGGACGACTAGCGGGGGGGCTCCTCAATGGAACACCGGGGAGCTGTTTTTT.

The rearrangement uses TRBV30 and TRBJ1-4; D may be TRBD1 (5 bases). The CDR3 runs 15 residues. Germline lookup yields CDR1 GTSNPN and CDR2 SVGIG (reference sequence). V was shortened by 5 bases and J by 3 bases, with 16 bases between the two germline ends. This CDR3 is CAWGARGAANEKLFF. Here the CDR3 DNA reads TGTGCCTGGGGTGCTCGCGGGGCTGCTAATGAAAAACTGTTTTTT.

The rearrangement joins TRBV9 to TRBJ2-2, with 8 bases lining up with TRBD1. This CDR3 has 15 residues. Trimming took 4 bases from V and 5 from J; bases not matched to a gene: 7. The germline V gene encodes CDR1 SGDLS and CDR2 YYNGEE. CDR3 bases: TGTGCCAGCAGCTATCCTGGACAGGGTACCGGGGAGCTGTTTTTT. Translation gives CASSYPGQGTGELFF.

V usage is TRBV9 and J usage is TRBJ2-3, with 7 bases identical to TRBD2. Germline lookup yields CDR1 SGDLS and CDR2 YYNGEE. The CDR3 totals 16 residues. V lost 0 bases, J lost 2 bases, and 6 bases stayed unmatched. CDR3 amino acids: CASSVGVGGPTDTQYF. In nucleotides, the CDR3 is TGTGCCAGCAGCGTAGGGGTGGGAGGGCCCACAGATACGCAGTATTTT.

The CDR3 nucleotides read TGCACCAGCAGCCACCTGACAGGGAATGGGCAGCCCCAGCATTTT. Protein product: CTSSHLTGNGQPQHF. The chain links TRBV1 to TRBJ1-5; the DNA was not used to check the table's D call, TRBD1. TRBV1 corresponds to a pseudogene. The CDR3 length is 15 residues.

About this clone: The junction differs from germline at one of its ends, possibly a read error. The rearrangement links TRBV30 to TRBJ2-7; 8 bases line up with TRBD1. Germline assignment: CDR1 GTSNPN and CDR2 SVGIG (reference sequence). This CDR3 has 11 residues. This CDR3 is CAWSLRDRLLF. The CDR3 nucleotides read TGTGCCTGGAGTCTCCGGGACAGGCTTTTATTC.

The chain combines TRBV29-1 with TRBJ2-2, with D perhaps matching TRBD2 (5 bases). The CDR3 totals 13 residues. The V gene lost 7 bases and the J gene lost 6 bases, with 15 bases spanning the gap. In germline, CDR1 is SQVTM, CDR2 ANQGSEA. CDR3 sequence reads: CSATTGGSGELFF. The CDR3 nucleotides are TGCAGCGCCACCACCGGAGGTTCCGGGGAGCTGTTTTTT.

The rearrangement joins TRBV6-1 to TRBJ2-7; 7 nucleotides align to TRBD2. The trim removed 0 bases at V and 2 bases at J, leaving 7 bases unmatched. CDR1 is MNHNS and CDR2 is SASEGT in the germline V gene. The CDR3 extends over 16 amino acids. CDR3 amino acids: CASSEAHRGVTYEQYF. CDR3 DNA: TGTGCCAGCAGTGAAGCGCACCGGGGGGTTACCTACGAGCAGTACTTC.

With respect to this clone: One junction end disagrees with the germline gene, perhaps due to a read error. Additional DNA sequences in this sample encode the identical CDR3. The rearrangement joins TRBV27 to TRBJ1-6; 7 bases map to TRBD1. CDR1 and CDR2 (germline): MNHEY, SMNVEV (reference sequence). There are 14 residues in the CDR3. This CDR3 is CASGWDRRNSPLHF. CDR3 sequence (DNA): TGTGCCAGCGGATGGGACAGAAGAAATTCCCCCCTCCACTTT.

The chain uses TRBV7-9 and TRBJ2-1, with 8 bases aligning to TRBD2. The CDR3 spans 18 residues. Germline trimming cut 1 base from V and 9 bases from J; bases unmatched to any gene: 17. The germline V gene has CDR1 SEHNR and CDR2 FQNEAQ (reference sequence). The CDR3 region has the DNA TGTGCCAGCAGCTTAGAGGGGGGGAGGCTAGCGGGCCCATTTGAGCAGTTCTTC. Translation gives CASSLEGGRLAGPFEQFF.

The rearrangement links TRBV2 to TRBJ2-7; TRBD1 matches at 9 bases. Per the germline V gene, CDR1 is SNHLY and CDR2 is FYNNEI. The CDR3 spans 15 residues. Trimming took 6 bases from V and 7 from J; bases not matched to a gene: 13. CDR3 nucleotide sequence: TGTGCCAGCAGCCTAATCCCGGACAGGGGTAGGGAGCAGTACTTC. Translating it yields CASSLIPDRGREQYF.

V usage is TRBV30 and J usage is TRBJ2-4; D is unclear. The CDR3 is made up of 15 amino acids. Germline CDR1 and CDR2: GTSNPN and SVGIG (reference sequence). V was clipped by 3 bases and J by 2 bases, with 14 bases between them. DNA for the CDR3: TGTGCCTGGAGCGACGTTGGCGGAACCAAAAACATTCAGTACTTC. This translates into CAWSDVGGTKNIQYF.

V usage is TRBV2 and J usage is TRBJ2-1, with TRBD2 matching over 11 bases. V gave up 4 bases and J gave up 9 bases; unmatched junction bases: 8. Germline V gene data show CDR1 as SNHLY and CDR2 as FYNNEI. CDR3 length equals 15 residues. The CDR3 protein is CASSVLTSGAGEQFF. The CDR3 DNA reads TGTGCCAGCAGTGTCCTGACTAGCGGGGCGGGTGAGCAGTTCTTC.

The rearrangement joins TRBV29-1 to TRBJ2-2; D remains ambiguous. V was trimmed by 4 bases and J by 0 bases, leaving 9 bases between them. CDR1 is SQVTM, CDR2 ANQGSEA, per germline. This CDR3 contains 14 residues. Written as DNA, the CDR3 is TGCAGCGTTGGTGCGGCAGCGAACACCGGGGAGCTGTTTTTT. It is translated as CSVGAAANTGELFF.

This chain connects TRBV11-1 to TRBJ1-2; 8 bases map to TRBD1. This CDR3 is built from 15 residues. V dropped 5 bases and J dropped 1; count of bases not matched to a gene: 6. Germline V gene data show CDR1 as SGHAT and CDR2 as FQDESV (reference sequence). The CDR3 DNA reads as TGTGCCAGCAGCCCCGGGACAGGATATAACTATGGCTACACCTTC. As protein: CASSPGTGYNYGYTF.

The genes are TRBV27 and TRBJ1-5; TRBD1 matches at 8 bases. There are 15 residues in the CDR3. Germline-derived CDR1 and CDR2 are MNHEY and SMNVEV (reference sequence). V was pared by 5 bases and J by 5 bases, with 8 bases of the junction left unmatched. The CDR3 loop is CASSLNGQGDQPQHF. For the CDR3, the DNA is TGTGCCAGCAGTCTGAATGGACAGGGTGATCAGCCCCAGCATTTT.

The chain links TRBV6-4 to TRBJ1-6; D perhaps matches TRBD1 (6 bases). Germline CDR1 is MRHNA and CDR2 is SNTAGT. V was trimmed by 6 bases and J by 7 bases, leaving 13 bases between them. The CDR3 is made up of 14 amino acids. As DNA, the CDR3 is TGTGCCAGCAGGACAGGCTTTGGGAATTCACCCCTCCACTTT. The encoded protein is CASRTGFGNSPLHF.

The chain joins TRBV9 to TRBJ1-5, with 7 bases fitting TRBD1. Unmatched junction bases numbered 22, after V lost 3 bases and J lost 7 bases. The CDR3 consists of 19 residues. Germline V gene data show CDR1 as SGDLS and CDR2 as YYNGEE. Here the CDR3 DNA reads TGTGCCAGCAGCGCGCGGCGTGACAGACACAGGGGACGGGAACAGCCCCAGCATTTT. Residues: CASSARRDRHRGREQPQHF.

In DNA form, the CDR3 reads TGTGCCAGCAGCTCCACCTCAGGGGAGACCCAGTACTTC. Its protein is CASSSTSGETQYF. The genes are TRBV7-3 and TRBJ2-5; the D gene is possibly TRBD1 (5 bases). Trimming cost V 4 bases and J 5 bases, with 11 bases left between them. The CDR3 has 13 residues. The germline V gene encodes CDR1 SGHTA and CDR2 FQGTGA.

The J gene is TRBJ1-2, the V gene TRBV6-1; unclear D gene. The V gene lost 2 bases and the J gene lost 2 bases, with 6 bases spanning the gap. The CDR3 consists of 13 residues. The germline V gene encodes CDR1 MNHNS and CDR2 SASEGT. CDR3 in amino acids: CASSEHTNYGYTF. DNA for the CDR3: TGTGCCAGCAGTGAACACACCAACTATGGCTACACCTTC.